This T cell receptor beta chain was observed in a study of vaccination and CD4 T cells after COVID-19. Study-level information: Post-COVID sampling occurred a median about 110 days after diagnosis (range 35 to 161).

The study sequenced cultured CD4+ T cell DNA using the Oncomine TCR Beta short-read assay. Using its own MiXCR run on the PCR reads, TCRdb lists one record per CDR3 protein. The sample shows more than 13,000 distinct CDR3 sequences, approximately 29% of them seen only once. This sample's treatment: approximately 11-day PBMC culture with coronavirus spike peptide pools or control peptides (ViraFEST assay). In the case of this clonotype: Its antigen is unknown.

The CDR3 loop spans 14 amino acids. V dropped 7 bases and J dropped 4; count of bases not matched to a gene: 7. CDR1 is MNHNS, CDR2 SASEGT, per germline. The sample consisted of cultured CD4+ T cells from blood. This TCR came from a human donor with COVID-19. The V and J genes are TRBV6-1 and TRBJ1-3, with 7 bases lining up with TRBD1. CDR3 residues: CASTQGGKGNTIYF. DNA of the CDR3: TGTGCCAGCACCCAGGGGGGTAAAGGAAACACCATATATTTT.